A selection of T cell receptor beta chains follows, all from one sample in a study of STAT3 mutations in large granular lymphocyte leukemia. Sequencing used immunoSEQ multiplex PCR; TCRdb keeps in-frame clones, though not all of them. The sample contains under 3,000 clones, 30% to 40% of which appear only once. Sequenced sample: PBMCs. Every receptor here comes from a human donor with T large granular lymphocyte leukemia. Some clones in this sample may be carry-over from other donors' samples. Each CDR3 is given with its conserved first and last residue. Fields, in order: D gene, J gene, V gene, clone size, CDR3 DNA, CDR3 protein. A D gene is named only where the DNA matches it firmly. A row's size may be missing; if present it is once, few, many or a size class.

d_gene: .
j_gene: TRBJ2-7
v_gene: TRBV7-9
abundance: .
CDR3nt: TGTGCCAGCAGCCTAGATTACGCCGAGCAGTACTTC
CDR3aa: CASSLDYAEQYF

d_gene: TRBD2
j_gene: TRBJ2-7
v_gene: TRBV5-4
abundance: .
CDR3nt: TGTGCCAGCAGCTCGGACGGGACTATTCTTTCCTACGAGCAGTACTTC
CDR3aa: CASSSDGTILSYEQYF

d_gene: .
j_gene: TRBJ1-6
v_gene: TRBV30
abundance: few
CDR3nt: TGTGCCTGGGGGTATGCAGGGGCCAGAATATACTCACCCCTCCACTTT
CDR3aa: CAWGYAGARIYSPLHF

d_gene: TRBD2
j_gene: TRBJ2-7
v_gene: TRBV6-5
abundance: .
CDR3nt: TGTGCCAGCACATTTAGCGGGATCCTCGTGGACGAGCAGTACTTC
CDR3aa: CASTFSGILVDEQYF

d_gene: TRBD1
j_gene: TRBJ1-1
v_gene: TRBV2
abundance: few
CDR3nt: TGTGCCAGCAGCGAGGACAGGACCACTGAAGCTTTCTTT
CDR3aa: CASSEDRTTEAFF

d_gene: TRBD2
j_gene: TRBJ2-1
v_gene: TRBV15
abundance: .
CDR3nt: TGTGCCACCAGCAGTGGTAGCGGGAGGAATGAGCAGTTCTTC
CDR3aa: CATSSGSGRNEQFF

d_gene: TRBD2
j_gene: TRBJ2-7
v_gene: TRBV5-1
abundance: .
CDR3nt: TGCGCCAGCAGCTCGGCAGGGACTAGCGGGAACCCCGAGCAGTACTTC
CDR3aa: CASSSAGTSGNPEQYF

d_gene: .
j_gene: TRBJ2-5
v_gene: TRBV14
abundance: .
CDR3nt: TGTGCCAGCAGAGCGGCGGCCTGGCAAGAGACCCAGTACTTC
CDR3aa: CASRAAAWQETQYF

d_gene: .
j_gene: TRBJ2-1
v_gene: TRBV30
abundance: .
CDR3nt: TGTGCCTGGAGTGTGGTTGCGGGCAGGGTTGAGCAGTTCTTC
CDR3aa: CAWSVVAGRVEQFF

d_gene: TRBD1
j_gene: TRBJ2-7
v_gene: TRBV5-1
abundance: .
CDR3nt: TGCGCCAGCAGCTCCCCGGGACAGGGCGACGAGCAGTACTTC
CDR3aa: CASSSPGQGDEQYF

d_gene: TRBD1
j_gene: TRBJ2-5
v_gene: TRBV4-3
abundance: few
CDR3nt: TGCGCCAGCAGCCACACCACAGGGGTTGAAGAGACCCAGTACTTC
CDR3aa: CASSHTTGVEETQYF

d_gene: TRBD1
j_gene: TRBJ2-7
v_gene: TRBV5-6
abundance: few
CDR3nt: TGTGCCAGCAGCGGGGGACAGCCGCCCTACGAGCAGTACTTC
CDR3aa: CASSGGQPPYEQYF

d_gene: .
j_gene: TRBJ2-7
v_gene: TRBV30
abundance: .
CDR3nt: TGTGCCTGGAGTGGGGGGGTCGAGCAGTACTTC
CDR3aa: CAWSGGVEQYF

d_gene: TRBD1
j_gene: TRBJ2-7
v_gene: TRBV29-1
abundance: medium-sized
CDR3nt: TGCAGCGCCCGACAGGGGGCAGGAGAGCAGTACTTC
CDR3aa: CSARQGAGEQYF

d_gene: .
j_gene: TRBJ2-7
v_gene: TRBV9
abundance: few
CDR3nt: TGTGCCAGCAGCGGGCTGACTACTCGGCAGTACTTC
CDR3aa: CASSGLTTRQYF

d_gene: TRBD1
j_gene: TRBJ1-2
v_gene: TRBV5-6
abundance: few
CDR3nt: TGTGCCAGCAGCCGGGACAGGGGGAATGGCTACACCTTC
CDR3aa: CASSRDRGNGYTF

d_gene: .
j_gene: TRBJ1-4
v_gene: TRBV10-2
abundance: medium-sized
CDR3nt: TGCGCCAGCAGTGAGTTCGGGCAGAGCGGGTTTTTT
CDR3aa: CASSEFGQSGFF

d_gene: .
j_gene: TRBJ1-5
v_gene: TRBV6-5
abundance: .
CDR3nt: TGTGCCAGCAGTAACTTGGGCATACATCAGCCCCAGCATTTT
CDR3aa: CASSNLGIHQPQHF

d_gene: TRBD1
j_gene: TRBJ2-7
v_gene: TRBV5-4
abundance: .
CDR3nt: TGTGCCAGCAGCTTGGGCGGAGGGACAGGGGACTACGAGCAGTACTTC
CDR3aa: CASSLGGGTGDYEQYF

d_gene: TRBD2
j_gene: TRBJ2-7
v_gene: TRBV5-1
abundance: .
CDR3nt: TGCGCCAGCAGCTCACTAGCGGGCGCGTCCTACGAGCAGTACTTC
CDR3aa: CASSSLAGASYEQYF

d_gene: TRBD1
j_gene: TRBJ1-2
v_gene: TRBV5-6
abundance: .
CDR3nt: TGTGCCAGCAACACAGGGGTTGGAAGTCACTACACCTTC
CDR3aa: CASNTGVGSHYTF

d_gene: .
j_gene: TRBJ1-2
v_gene: TRBV7-9
abundance: .
CDR3nt: TGTGCCAGCAGCTTCATGGACGGTAGGATCTATGGCTACACCTTC
CDR3aa: CASSFMDGRIYGYTF

d_gene: TRBD1
j_gene: TRBJ1-6
v_gene: TRBV13
abundance: .
CDR3nt: TGTGCCAGCAGCTCGACAGGGCGATCACCCCTCCACTTT
CDR3aa: CASSSTGRSPLHF

d_gene: TRBD2
j_gene: TRBJ2-3
v_gene: TRBV9
abundance: .
CDR3nt: TGTGCCAGCAGCGTCCCCTTAGCGGGAGACGGGAGCACAGATACGCAGTATTTT
CDR3aa: CASSVPLAGDGSTDTQYF

d_gene: .
j_gene: TRBJ2-1
v_gene: TRBV28
abundance: .
CDR3nt: TGTGCCAGCAGAGTTTCCCCCCCGGGACTGGGGGGTAATGAGCAGTTCTTC
CDR3aa: CASRVSPPGLGGNEQFF

d_gene: .
j_gene: TRBJ1-1
v_gene: TRBV4-2
abundance: .
CDR3nt: TGTGCCAGCAGCCAACTCTCAACAGGTAACACTGAAGCTTTCTTT
CDR3aa: CASSQLSTGNTEAFF

d_gene: .
j_gene: TRBJ2-7
v_gene: TRBV7-2
abundance: .
CDR3nt: TGTGCCAGCAGCTTAGATGGTAGCGGCCTCCGGAACGAGCAGTACTTC
CDR3aa: CASSLDGSGLRNEQYF

d_gene: .
j_gene: TRBJ1-1
v_gene: TRBV29-1
abundance: few
CDR3nt: TGCAGCGTTGAAGGTGCCCACGAGGGAGCCCTGAGCACTGAAGCTTTCTTT
CDR3aa: CSVEGAHEGALSTEAFF

d_gene: .
j_gene: TRBJ2-7
v_gene: TRBV7-9
abundance: few
CDR3nt: TGTGCCAGCAGTCGGGACGGGACTTACGAGCAGTACTTC
CDR3aa: CASSRDGTYEQYF